Many counts were recorded for the clone carrying this T cell receptor beta chain. This record comes from a study of low-dose radiotherapy and immunotherapy resistance in tumors. For the study at large: Cohort 1 was treated with 0.5 Gy per fraction at 2-week intervals, amounting to 6.5 Gy overall.

Sample time point: before trial treatment. Eligible patients bore advanced solid tumors devoid of tumor-infiltrating lymphocytes. TRAV- and TRBV-specific primers primed first-strand cDNA, covering alpha and beta chains. The PCR that amplified TCRs ran for about 18 cycles, relying on a constant-region primer and a V-primer adapter. Isolated mRNA underwent amplification via in vitro transcription. TCRdb reanalysed the reads using MiXCR and keeps one entry per CDR3 protein. The sample records more than 45,000 distinct CDR3 sequences, 25% being singletons. This TCR came from a male donor with prostate cancer. The specimen was PBMCs, collected before treatment.

The CDR3 nucleotides are TGTGCCAGTACGGGCAGGGGGCAGCCCCAGCATTTT. Its translation: CASTGRGQPQHF. The chain carries TRBV19 and TRBJ1-5, with 7 positions matching TRBD1. Germline V gene data show CDR1 as LNHDA and CDR2 as SQIVND (reference sequence). This CDR3 spans 12 amino acids. V was pared by 7 bases and J by 7 bases, with 4 bases of the junction left unmatched. Variable domain in full (rest from reference TRBV19 and TRBJ1-5): DGGITQSPKYLFRKEGQNVTLSCEQNLNHDAMYWYRQDPGQGLRLIYYSQIVNDFQKGDIAEGYSVSREKKESFPLTVTSAQKNPTAFYLCASTGRGQPQHFGDGTRLSIL.